The 21 T cell receptor beta chains given below trace back to one sample, sequenced in a study of blood T cell repertoires in COVID-19. Sequencing was performed with immunoSEQ multiplex PCR; in TCRdb, only in-frame clones are kept and a portion is missing. The data show some 220,000 clones, around 80% seen once. Sequences were obtained from peripheral blood. These receptors were taken from a man aged 45-65 years with active or convalescent COVID-19.

This clone came up once. The chain links TRBV14 to TRBJ2-5, with TRBD2 identical over 12 bases. Trimming at V came to 4 bases and at J to 4 bases, leaving 7 bases not matched to a gene. CDR1 is SGHDN and CDR2 is FVKESK in the germline V gene. There are 16 residues in the CDR3. Here the CDR3 reads CASSPLLAGGRETQYF. The CDR3 region has the DNA TGTGCCAGCAGCCCCTTACTAGCGGGAGGCCGAGAGACCCAGTACTTC.

This chain uses TRBV6-5 with TRBJ2-2; the D gene is possibly TRBD2 (6 bases). The germline CDR1 and CDR2 sequences are MNHEY and SVGAGI. The V gene lost 0 bases and the J gene lost 9 bases, with 11 bases spanning the gap. The CDR3 consists of 14 residues. The CDR3 nucleotides read TGTGCCAGCAGTTACTCGGGGGACTTAAGGGAGCTGTTTTTT. It yields the protein CASSYSGDLRELFF.

The rearrangement joins TRBV21-1 to TRBJ2-1; the table gives TRBD1 as D, unverified against the DNA. TRBV21-1 constitutes a pseudogene. The CDR3 has 16 residues. The CDR3 region is CASNEDRDRARDEQFF. Written as DNA, the CDR3 is TGTGCCAGCAACGAAGACCGGGACAGGGCCAGGGATGAGCAGTTCTTC.

V usage is TRBV5-6 and J usage is TRBJ2-3, with D maybe TRBD2 (6 bases). This CDR3 comprises 14 residues. CDR1 is SGHDT, CDR2 YYEEEE, per germline. Between the trimmed V and J ends, which lost 4 bases and 2 bases, there was a span of 11 bases. The CDR3 DNA reads TGTGCCAGCAGCCCGGGACTCCTCACAGATACGCAGTATTTT. Protein: CASSPGLLTDTQYF.

As regards this clone: This same CDR3 is encoded by further DNA sequences in the sample. The V call is TRBV4-3, the J call TRBJ1-2; 7 bases line up with TRBD1. The junction had 1 base not matched to a gene; V was cut back by 1 base and J by 5 bases. Per germline, CDR1 LGHNA and CDR2 YSLEER. CDR3 size: 13 residues. The CDR3 region is CASSQGQGYGYTF. The CDR3 DNA is TGCGCCAGCAGCCAAGGACAGGGATATGGCTACACCTTC.

The chain combines TRBV27 with TRBJ2-7; 7 nucleotides agree with TRBD1. The CDR3 has 18 residues. CDR1 is MNHEY, CDR2 SMNVEV, per germline (reference sequence). The V segment lost 7 bases and the J segment 6 bases; nucleotides outside the gene matches: 24. CDR3 protein: CASTRLNRGTLVEGEQYF. The CDR3 coding sequence is TGTGCCAGCACGAGACTTAACAGGGGAACTCTGGTTGAGGGCGAGCAGTACTTC.

Points on this clone: Other DNA sequences within the sample encode an identical CDR3. This chain connects TRBV9 to TRBJ1-4; TRBD1 aligns across 7 bases. The ends lost 2 bases at V and 2 bases at J; junction bases unmatched: 6. CDR1 SGDLS and CDR2 YYNGEE come from the germline V gene. The CDR3 runs to 16 residues. The CDR3 DNA follows: TGTGCCAGCAGCGTCCGAGGGACAGCGACTAATGAAAAACTGTTTTTT. Translated: CASSVRGTATNEKLFF. The whole variable domain, filled in from reference TRBV9 and TRBJ1-4, reads DSGVTQTPKHLITATGQRVTLRCSPRSGDLSVYWYQQSLDQGLQFLIQYYNGEERAKGNILERFSAQQFPDLHSELNLSSLELGDSALYFCASSVRGTATNEKLFFGSGTQLSVL.

This chain uses TRBV4-2 with TRBJ1-2, with 9 nucleotides matching TRBD1. Germline loops: CDR1 LGHNA, CDR2 YNFKEQ. This CDR3 has 15 residues. J gave up 4 bases and V 1 base, and 4 bases lay outside the gene matches. CDR3 DNA sequence: TGTGCCAGCAGCCAAGGGGACAGGGATTCCTATGGCTACACCTTC. As protein: CASSQGDRDSYGYTF.

The CDR3 sequence: CASSGTPGRMETQYF. CDR3 bases: TGTGCCAGCAGCGGGACTCCCGGGAGGATGGAGACCCAGTACTTC. The chain recombines TRBV6-5 with TRBJ2-5; 7 positions match TRBD2. The CDR3 loop spans 15 amino acids. The V gene end was trimmed by 6 bases and the J gene end by 5 bases; junction bases not matched to a gene: 12. The V gene's germline CDR1 is MNHEY and CDR2 SVGAGI.

J is TRBJ1-6 and V is TRBV7-9; D is undetermined. This CDR3 is built from 14 residues. V was trimmed by 3 bases and J by 6 bases, leaving 9 bases between them. Germline V gives CDR1 SEHNR, CDR2 FQNEAQ (reference sequence). This CDR3 reads CASSFGRFNSPLHF. CDR3 coding DNA: TGTGCCAGCAGCTTCGGGAGGTTTAATTCACCCCTCCACTTT.

The table lists this clone with a few counts. The chain joins TRBV3-1 (or the pseudogene TRBV3-2) to TRBJ1-5; a weak D match, TRBD1 (5 bases). This CDR3 is 17 amino acids long. The ends were cut back, 1 base at V and 7 bases at J, with 20 bases in the middle. Germline CDR1 LGHDT, CDR2 YNNKEL (reference sequence). CDR3 in amino acids: CASSQASGNPQDQPQHF. CDR3 in DNA: TGTGCCAGCAGCCAAGCCTCAGGGAACCCACAGGACCAGCCCCAGCATTTT.

The rearrangement joins TRBV18 to TRBJ2-1; 7 bases are shared with TRBD2. CDR1 is KGHSH and CDR2 is LQKENI in the germline V gene. The CDR3 is made up of 15 amino acids. Losses at the gene ends were 2 bases for V and 7 bases for J; bases not matched to a gene: 8. The CDR3 here is CASSPSGRVVNEQFF. CDR3 nucleotide sequence: TGTGCCAGCTCACCATCGGGGAGGGTAGTAAATGAGCAGTTCTTC.

This clone was counted a few times. The V call is TRBV7-8, the J call TRBJ2-7; 7 bases fit TRBD1. Germline V gene data show CDR1 as SGHVS and CDR2 as FQNEAQ. After removal of 0 bases from V and 0 bases from J, the junction contained 14 bases not matched to a gene. The CDR3 length is 19 residues. This CDR3 is CASSLAPGQIGASSYEQYF. The CDR3 DNA reads TGTGCCAGCAGCTTAGCCCCGGGACAGATTGGCGCGTCCTCCTACGAGCAGTACTTC.

The genes are TRBV27 and TRBJ2-1; a possible D gene is TRBD2 (6 bases). CDR3 length: 15 amino acids. The V gene's germline CDR1 is MNHEY and CDR2 SMNVEV (reference sequence). Trimming left V 7 bases short and J 8 bases short, with 21 bases between. The CDR3: CASTPTWRADYEQFF. The CDR3 DNA reads as TGTGCCAGCACCCCCACCTGGAGGGCCGACTATGAGCAGTTCTTC.

This clone came up a few times. The rearrangement joins TRBV7-9 to TRBJ2-1; D is perhaps TRBD1 (5 bases). Germline-derived CDR1 and CDR2 are SEHNR and FQNEAQ (reference sequence). V lost 2 bases to trimming and J lost 5 bases, with 13 bases between them. CDR3 length: 15 amino acids. The CDR3 DNA reads as TGTGCCAGCAGCTTAACGCAGGGCCTACACAATGAGCAGTTCTTC. Its protein is CASSLTQGLHNEQFF.

This chain links TRBV7-2 with TRBJ1-4, with D perhaps TRBD1 (5 bases). Germline V gene data show CDR1 as SGHTA and CDR2 as FQGNSA. Deletions cut 6 bases from V and 7 bases from J, with 15 bases between. The CDR3 runs 14 residues. CDR3 amino acids: CASRPGRGGEKLFF. The CDR3 coding sequence is TGTGCCAGCAGACCAGGGAGGGGCGGTGAAAAACTGTTTTTT.

V and J are TRBV29-1 and TRBJ2-7; 9 nucleotides match TRBD1. V lost 5 bases and J lost 3; bases outside the gene matches: 2. The CDR3 extends over 12 amino acids. Germline lookup yields CDR1 SQVTM and CDR2 ANQGSEA. The CDR3 sequence: CSVTGGHYEQYF. Written as DNA, the CDR3 is TGCAGCGTTACAGGGGGCCACTACGAGCAGTACTTC.

The CDR3 is CASSPLAGEETQYF. CDR3 sequence (DNA): TGTGCCAGCAGCCCCCTAGCGGGAGAAGAGACCCAGTACTTC. This chain uses TRBV5-6 with TRBJ2-5; the match to TRBD2 covers 10 bases. The ends lost 4 bases at V and 3 bases at J; junction bases unmatched: 3. This CDR3 has 14 residues. Looked up from germline, CDR1 is SGHDT and CDR2 is YYEEEE.

This sequence joins TRBV2 and TRBJ1-1, with 8 nucleotides matching TRBD1. V shed 3 bases and J 3 bases; nucleotides not matched to a gene: 9. The germline gives CDR1 SNHLY, CDR2 FYNNEI. CDR3 size: 16 residues. CDR3 loop: CASSDTPQGADTEAFF. CDR3 in DNA: TGTGCCAGCAGTGACACCCCGCAGGGGGCTGACACTGAAGCTTTCTTT. Full variable domain (outside the CDR3, taken from reference TRBV2 and TRBJ1-1): EPEVTQTPSHQVTQMGQEVILRCVPISNHLYFYWYRQILGQKVEFLVSFYNNEISEKSEIFDDQFSVERPDGSNFTLKIRSTKLEDSAMYFCASSDTPQGADTEAFFGQGTRLTVV.

The J gene is TRBJ1-6, the V gene TRBV3-1 (or the pseudogene TRBV3-2); D gene ambiguous. Trimming removed 0 bases at V and 0 bases at J, with 9 bases between. CDR3 length: 17 residues. In germline, CDR1 is LGHDT, CDR2 YNNKEL (reference sequence). This CDR3 reads CASSQDHGNSYNSPLHF. CDR3 DNA sequence: TGTGCCAGCAGCCAAGATCATGGCAACTCCTATAATTCACCCCTCCACTTT.

This clone has a handful of counts. CDR3 DNA: TGTGCCAGCAGTCCACAAATCTATGGCTACACCTTC. Translated, it gives CASSPQIYGYTF. The chain recombines TRBV28 with TRBJ1-2; no reliable D call. The CDR3 sequence is 12 residues long. V was clipped by 5 bases and J by 4 bases, with 8 bases between them. Germline loops: CDR1 MDHEN, CDR2 SYDVKM.